The 21 T cell receptor beta chains below come from one sample, sequenced in a study of tumor and adjacent non-tumor tissue in lung cancer. No cell sorting was done before RNA was extracted from the tissue. The normal lung tissue was taken more than 3 cm from the tumor edge. A modified ARM-PCR protocol with three rounds of nested PCR amplified TCRbeta. TCRdb reanalysed the multiplex PCR reads using MiXCR and keeps one entry per CDR3 protein. The repertoire holds 85,000 to 130,000 distinct CDR3 sequences, with more than 55% as singletons. Sequences were obtained from distant non-tumor lung tissue. The receptor source for this set is a man aged 25 to 40 with non-small cell lung cancer.

The rearrangement uses TRBV11-1 and TRBJ1-1; D remains unclear. The CDR3 covers 15 residues. The V gene lost 5 bases and the J gene lost 4 bases, with 17 bases spanning the gap. Per the germline V gene, CDR1 is SGHAT and CDR2 is FQDESV (reference sequence). The DNA for the CDR3 is TGTGCCAGCAGCCCCGAGACTTGGTGTGGCACTGAAGCTTTCTTT. Translated, it gives CASSPETWCGTEAFF. Full variable domain (outside the CDR3, taken from reference TRBV11-1 and TRBJ1-1): EAEVAQSPRYKITEKSQAVAFWCDPISGHATLYWYRQILGQGPELLVQFQDESVVDDSQLPKDRFSAERLKGVDSTLKIQPAELGDSAMYLCASSPETWCGTEAFFGQGTRLTVV.

In the case of this clonotype: This could be a read error, since a much larger clone is one nucleotide away. The chain combines TRBV20-1 with TRBJ2-3; the D gene is possibly TRBD2 (6 bases). This CDR3 is 15 amino acids long. From germline, CDR1 is DFQATT and CDR2 SNEGSKA (reference sequence). CDR3 protein: CCARVYGSSADTQYF. CDR3 in DNA: TGCTGTGCTAGAGTATACGGGTCTAGCGCAGATACGCAGTATTTT.

Of note for this clonotype: This may stem from a read error, because a much larger clone lies one nucleotide away. V usage is TRBV12-3 or TRBV12-4 and J usage is TRBJ2-7; a weak D match, TRBD2 (5 bases). CDR3 length: 11 residues. Deletions cut 6 bases from V and 5 bases from J, with 8 bases between. CDR3 amino acids: CASSPGDEQYF. In DNA form, the CDR3 reads TGTGCCAGCAGCCCCGGGGACGAGCAGTACTTC.

This clonotype was observed a handful of times. This rearrangement joins TRBV11-2 to TRBJ1-1, with 9 bases that match TRBD1. This CDR3 is built from 15 residues. The germline gives CDR1 SGHAT, CDR2 FQNNGV. V was pared by 4 bases and J by 0 bases, with 3 bases of the junction left unmatched. This CDR3 reads CASSSGQGMNTEAFF. DNA of the CDR3: TGTGCCAGCAGCTCGGGACAGGGCATGAACACTGAAGCTTTCTTT.

The V call is TRBV6-2 or TRBV6-3, the J call TRBJ1-3; D remains unclear. V lost 9 bases to trimming and J lost 0 bases, with 9 bases between them. Germline V gene sequence: CDR1 MNHEY, CDR2 SVGEGT. There are 13 residues in the CDR3. The CDR3 region is CASISVSGNTIYF. The CDR3 bases are TGTGCCAGTATCTCAGTCTCTGGAAACACCATATATTTT.

The table lists this clonotype with a few counts. A much larger clone sits a single nucleotide away, making a read error possible. Likely a read error: the CDR3 ends without its conserved phenylalanine or tryptophan. This chain joins TRBV6-1 and TRBJ1-2; 7 nucleotides align to TRBD1. This CDR3 has 15 residues. Germline lookup yields CDR1 MNHNS and CDR2 SASEGT. The junction had 9 bases not matched to a gene; V was cut back by 4 bases and J by 4 bases. The CDR3 region is CASSGVSQGRYGYTL. The CDR3 DNA reads TGTGCCAGCAGTGGGGTATCACAGGGGCGCTATGGCTACACCCTC.

Of note for this clonotype: A much larger clone lies one base from this, so it may be a read error. V gene TRBV10-3 combines with J gene TRBJ2-1, with 8 bases fitting TRBD1. The CDR3 runs 14 residues. V was pared by 5 bases and J by 9 bases, with 9 bases of the junction left unmatched. Germline CDR1 ENHRY, CDR2 SYGVKD. DNA for the CDR3: TGTGCCATCAGTCGCGACAGGGGCCGGGGTGAGCAGTTCTTC. This sequence encodes CAISRDRGRGEQFF.

About this clonotype: The conserved closing phenylalanine or tryptophan is absent in this CDR3, likely reflecting a read error. The chain carries TRBV11-2 and TRBJ2-3; D ambiguous. Germline assignment: CDR1 SGHAT and CDR2 FQNNGV. CDR3 length: 13 residues. CDR3 bases: TGCGCCAGCAGCTATTTAAACACAGATACGCAGTATTCT. The encoded protein is CASSYLNTDTQYS.

To note about this clonotype: A junction end diverges from the germline sequence, so it may reflect a read error. The chain combines TRBV11-1 with TRBJ2-4; D may be TRBD2 (6 bases). The germline CDR1 and CDR2 sequences are SGHAT and FQDESV (reference sequence). The length of the CDR3 is 16 residues. CDR3 coding DNA: TGTGTCAGCACCCACTCAGGCGGGGCGACCAAAAACATTCAATATTTC. Protein product: CVSTHSGGATKNIQYF.

Concerning this clonotype: One end of the junction varies from germline; a read error may be responsible. The J gene is TRBJ1-1, the V gene TRBV20-1; tentative D call: TRBD1 (6 bases). The CDR3 is 15 residues long. The germline V gene has CDR1 DFQATT and CDR2 SNEGSKA (reference sequence). CDR3 protein: CSALLGGNMNSEVFF. The CDR3 coding sequence is TGCAGTGCTTTATTAGGGGGGAATATGAACAGTGAAGTTTTCTTT.

This clonotype has more than one count but fewer than ten. This may be a read error: a much more frequent sequence differs by one nucleotide. This sequence joins TRBV20-1 and TRBJ2-1, with 9 bases matching TRBD2. The CDR3 extends over 13 amino acids. Germline V gene sequence: CDR1 DFQATT, CDR2 SNEGSKA (reference sequence). CDR3: CIGSSGSKNEQFF. CDR3 DNA: TGCATTGGGAGTAGCGGGAGTAAAAATGAGCAGTTCTTC.

For this clonotype: A clone one base away is much larger, so this may be a read error. CDR3 in amino acids: CASYPLIGNEQFF. DNA of the CDR3: TGTGCCAGCTACCCCCTTATCGGGAATGAGCAGTTCTTC. This rearrangement joins TRBV6-1 to TRBJ2-1; D unclear. V gave up 8 bases and J gave up 7 bases, with 15 bases separating them. In germline, CDR1 is MNHNS, CDR2 SASEGT. The CDR3 runs to 13 residues.

This clonotype was recorded only once. One end of the junction varies from germline; a read error may be responsible. V and J are TRBV4-3 and TRBJ2-3; D is ambiguous. The CDR3 totals 12 residues. The germline V gene encodes CDR1 LGHNA and CDR2 YSLEER. Here the CDR3 DNA reads TGCGCCACCAGCCAAGATGTGTATACGCAATATTTT. It specifies CATSQDVYTQYF.

To note about this clonotype: Compared with germline, one end of the junction differs, possibly owing to a read error. The CDR3 DNA reads TGCGCCAGCAGTTTCGGGACTAAAGCTTTCTTT. It specifies CASSFGTKAFF. The chain combines TRBV12-3 or TRBV12-4 with TRBJ1-1; TRBD1 might be the D (5 bases). This CDR3 is 11 amino acids long.

About this clonotype: A clone one base away is much larger, so this may be a read error. CDR3 region: CASNNGGSSPLHF. The CDR3 DNA sequence: TGTGCCAGCAACAACGGGGGTAGTTCACCCCTCCACTTT. The chain has TRBV14 and TRBJ1-6; possible D gene TRBD1, 5 bases. This CDR3 contains 13 residues. Trimming shortened V by 7 bases and J by 9 bases, and 13 bases separated the two germline ends. The germline V gene has CDR1 SGHDN and CDR2 FVKESK.

Many counts were recorded for this clonotype. J is TRBJ1-5 and V is TRBV5-6, with TRBD1 matching 8 bases. With V trimmed by 0 bases and J by 2 bases, 1 base remained unmatched. In germline, CDR1 is SGHDT, CDR2 YYEEEE. This CDR3 spans 15 amino acids. CDR3 region: CASSLATGGNQPQHF. The CDR3 nucleotides read TGTGCCAGCAGCTTGGCGACAGGGGGCAATCAGCCCCAGCATTTT.

This chain connects TRBV29-1 to TRBJ1-2; possible D gene TRBD1, 5 bases. The V end lost 7 bases, the J end lost 8 bases, and 26 bases lay between the germline ends. Looked up from germline, CDR1 is SQVTM and CDR2 is ANQGSEA. The CDR3 length is 15 residues. CDR3 in DNA: TGCAGCGCTGATGTGGAAGGGGCAATCCTGGGAGGCTACACCTTC. This encodes CSADVEGAILGGYTF.

The chain carries TRBV13 and TRBJ2-7, with TRBD2 matching over 13 bases. Germline V lookup: CDR1 PRHDT, CDR2 FYEKMQ (reference sequence). V lost 2 bases and J lost 10; bases outside the gene matches: 14. The CDR3 sequence is 17 residues long. CDR3 nucleotides: TGTGCCAGCAGCTTAACCAGGACTAGCGGGAGAACCTACGGACAGTACTTC. Encoded protein: CASSLTRTSGRTYGQYF.

A word on this clonotype: A single base separates this from a much larger clone, so it may be a read error. This chain links TRBV6-1 with TRBJ2-7, with 8 positions matching TRBD2. V shed 4 bases, J shed 3 bases, and the junction held 2 bases outside the gene matches. CDR3 length: 13 amino acids. The germline gives CDR1 MNHNS, CDR2 SASEGT. The chain's CDR3 is CASSGLANYEQYF. DNA of the CDR3: TGTGCCAGCAGTGGACTAGCGAACTACGAGCAGTACTTC.

The chain couples TRBV4-3 to TRBJ2-3; TRBD2 might be the D (6 bases). CDR1 and CDR2 from the germline V gene are LGHNA and YSLEER. The V end lost 4 bases, the J end lost 0 bases, and 11 bases lay between the germline ends. The CDR3 has 15 residues. The CDR3 region has the DNA TGCGCCAGCAGCCCGTCAGGAGGGAGCACAGATACGCAGTATTTT. The encoded protein is CASSPSGGSTDTQYF.

This clonotype was counted ten times or more. The chain carries TRBV4-2 and TRBJ2-3; 10 positions match TRBD2. The germline V gene has CDR1 LGHNA and CDR2 YNFKEQ. V dropped 7 bases and J dropped 6; count of bases not matched to a gene: 10. The CDR3 contains 15 residues. The CDR3 DNA reads as TGTGCCAGCATGCCTATGGCTAGCGGGGGCGATACGCAGTATTTT. Amino acids: CASMPMASGGDTQYF.